One sample yielded the 27 T cell receptor beta chains listed below, sequenced in a study of blood T cells in healthy people across ages. A sample-barcoded 5' primer and a J-beta primer mix were used in a second PCR of roughly 7 to 11 cycles. TCRdb recomputed calls from the 5' RACE reads with MiXCR, one row per CDR3 protein. The sample shows hundreds of thousands of distinct CDR3 sequences, under 80% of them seen only once. The specimen sequenced was blood. The origin of the receptors is a man aged 25-45 years in good health.

V gene TRBV15 combines with J gene TRBJ1-6, with D possibly being TRBD1 (5 bases). Trimming cost V 1 base and J 4 bases, with 11 bases left between them. This CDR3 spans 16 amino acids. Germline CDR1 is LNHNV and CDR2 is YYDKDF (reference sequence). CDR3 DNA sequence: TGTGCCACCAGCAGAGGAGATCGGGGGTATAATTCACCCCTCCACTTT. It translates to CATSRGDRGYNSPLHF.

The chain links TRBV13 to TRBJ2-1; the D is unclear. The CDR3 consists of 13 residues. The germline gives CDR1 PRHDT, CDR2 FYEKMQ (reference sequence). V lost 3 bases and J 1 base, leaving 4 bases between the germline ends. The CDR3 here is CASSFSSYNEQFF. The CDR3, as DNA: TGTGCCAGCAGCTTTTCGTCCTACAATGAGCAGTTCTTC.

This clonotype was counted only a few times. The genes are TRBV29-1 and TRBJ2-7, with D maybe TRBD1 (6 bases). Trimming removed 6 bases from V and 1 base from J, with 13 bases in between. This CDR3 contains 13 residues. Germline loops: CDR1 SQVTM, CDR2 ANQGSEA. The CDR3 region is CSVMTGRSYEQYF. CDR3 DNA: TGCAGCGTCATGACAGGAAGATCCTACGAGCAGTACTTC.

This clonotype was detected only a few times. This chain links TRBV20-1 with TRBJ2-1, with TRBD1 identical over 11 bases. The CDR3 sequence is 13 residues long. The germline gives CDR1 DFQATT, CDR2 SNEGSKA (reference sequence). Here the CDR3 DNA reads TGCAGGGTCGAGGGACAGGGGGATAATGAGCAGTTCTTC. It yields the protein CRVEGQGDNEQFF.

The chain employs TRBV7-9 and TRBJ2-7; tentatively, D is TRBD1 (5 bases). The germline V gene has CDR1 SEHNR and CDR2 FQNEAQ (reference sequence). The CDR3 totals 13 residues. V lost 7 bases and J lost 7, with 17 bases in between. In nucleotides, the CDR3 is TGTGCCAGCACCCAAGGTGGGGCAGGGGAGCAGTACTTC. It is translated as CASTQGGAGEQYF.

In this sample, this clonotype turned up many times. The chain is built from TRBV12-3 or TRBV12-4 and TRBJ2-5; D uncertain. The V end was cut by 6 bases, the J end by 0 bases, with 8 bases between. The length of the CDR3 is 13 residues. The CDR3 DNA sequence: TGTGCCAGCAGCCTCGGACACCAAGAGACCCAGTACTTC. This translates into CASSLGHQETQYF.

This clonotype was observed a handful of times. The chain recombines TRBV3-1 with TRBJ2-3, with 9 bases that match TRBD2. The CDR3 spans 16 residues. CDR1 is LGHDT and CDR2 is YNNKEL in the germline V gene (reference sequence). V was pared by 3 bases and J by 3 bases, with 7 bases of the junction left unmatched. CDR3 protein: CASSQGTSRGTDTQYF. The DNA of the CDR3 is TGTGCCAGCAGCCAGGGGACTAGCAGGGGAACAGATACGCAGTATTTT.

V usage is TRBV5-1 and J usage is TRBJ2-5; 9 bases fit TRBD2. J was trimmed by 1 base and V by 0 bases; bases with no gene match: 4. The CDR3 contains 16 residues. Germline V gene data show CDR1 as SGHRS and CDR2 as YFSETQ. The CDR3 loop reads CASSLGGLAPQETQYF. The DNA for the CDR3 is TGCGCCAGCAGCTTGGGAGGACTAGCGCCCCAAGAGACCCAGTACTTC. Complete variable domain (other parts from reference TRBV5-1 and TRBJ2-5): KAGVTQTPRYLIKTRGQQVTLSCSPISGHRSVSWYQQTPGQGLQFLFEYFSETQRNKGNFPGRFSGRQFSNSRSEMNVSTLELGDSALYLCASSLGGLAPQETQYFGPGTRLLVL.

This clonotype was counted only a few times. The V gene is TRBV7-2, the J gene TRBJ2-1, with D hard to call. CDR1 is SGHTA and CDR2 is FQGNSA in the germline V gene. This CDR3 comprises 14 residues. The V gene lost 2 bases and the J gene lost 3 bases, with 8 bases spanning the gap. Here the CDR3 reads CASSLLRSYNEQFF. The CDR3 DNA follows: TGTGCCAGCAGCTTACTAAGGAGCTACAATGAGCAGTTCTTC. The full variable domain, its missing parts supplied by reference TRBV7-2 and TRBJ2-1, is GAGVSQSPSNKVTEKGKDVELRCDPISGHTALYWYRQSLGQGLEFLIYFQGNSAPDKSGLPSDRFSAERTGGSVSTLTIQRTQQEDSAVYLCASSLLRSYNEQFFGPGTRLTVL.

The CDR3 DNA reads TGTGCCAGCAGGGTTGGGGACCCCTCCCGCGAGCAGTACTTC. This translates into CASRVGDPSREQYF. The chain joins TRBV6-6 to TRBJ2-7; D is perhaps TRBD1 or TRBD2 (5 bases each). The V gene's germline CDR1 is MNHNY and CDR2 SVGAGI (reference sequence). This CDR3 spans 14 amino acids. The V end was cut by 6 bases, the J end by 6 bases, with 18 bases between.

The chain is built from TRBV18 and TRBJ2-1; D is uncertain. This CDR3 is built from 15 residues. The germline CDR1 and CDR2 sequences are KGHSH and LQKENI. V shed 2 bases and J shed 5 bases, with 13 bases lying between them. CDR3 protein: CASSPNSPSDNEQFF. CDR3 coding DNA: TGTGCCAGCTCACCAAACTCACCTTCAGACAATGAGCAGTTCTTC.

This clonotype was seen only a few times. The CDR3 DNA is TGCAGTGCTAGAGCTGGAGCGCTGGGTAATGAGCAGTTCTTC. Protein product: CSARAGALGNEQFF. V is TRBV20-1 and J is TRBJ2-1; D call uncertain. The germline gives CDR1 DFQATT, CDR2 SNEGSKA (reference sequence). V dropped 1 base and J dropped 7 bases, with 14 bases sitting between them. This CDR3 is 14 amino acids long.

Many counts were recorded for this clonotype. The rearrangement uses TRBV12-3 or TRBV12-4 and TRBJ2-6, with D perhaps TRBD1 (6 bases). The CDR3 covers 16 residues. Trimming cost V 5 bases and J 2 bases, with 13 bases left between them. Written as DNA, the CDR3 is TGTGCCAGCAGTCAACCAGGGGCAGCTGGGGCCAACGTCCTGACTTTC. Protein product: CASSQPGAAGANVLTF.

The chain recombines TRBV7-6 with TRBJ2-6; D is unresolved. Between the trimmed V and J ends, which lost 5 bases and 4 bases, there was a span of 12 bases. This CDR3 contains 15 residues. Germline values: CDR1 SGHVS, CDR2 FNYEAQ. The CDR3 bases are TGTGCCAGCAGCCCCCTATCGGCCGGGGCCAACGTCCTGACTTTC. Protein sequence: CASSPLSAGANVLTF.

This chain connects TRBV4-3 to TRBJ1-4; D perhaps matches TRBD1 (5 bases). From germline, CDR1 is LGHNA and CDR2 YSLEER. The CDR3 sequence is 15 residues long. The germline V and J ends were trimmed by 2 bases and 5 bases, with 12 bases remaining between them. This CDR3 reads CASSQFGRGNEKLFF. The DNA for the CDR3 is TGCGCCAGCAGCCAATTCGGCCGGGGGAATGAAAAACTGTTTTTT.

This clonotype occurred a few times. This chain's CDR3 is CASSLINGVKSTDTQYF. The CDR3 DNA sequence: TGTGCCAGCAGCTTAATTAACGGGGTTAAAAGCACAGATACGCAGTATTTT. The rearrangement uses TRBV7-2 and TRBJ2-3; TRBD2 is a possible D gene (5 bases). Germline CDR1 is SGHTA and CDR2 is FQGNSA. Trimming took 2 bases from V and 0 from J, leaving 15 bases between them. This CDR3 spans 17 amino acids.

This clonotype was detected a few times. This chain links TRBV7-2 with TRBJ1-2; D is unclear. Germline values: CDR1 SGHTA, CDR2 FQGNSA. The CDR3 covers 15 residues. The ends were cut back, 1 base at V and 4 bases at J, with 13 bases in the middle. In DNA, the CDR3 is TGTGCCAGCAGCTTAGAAGTCGTTTCCGTCTATGGCTACACCTTC. This gives the protein CASSLEVVSVYGYTF.

The J gene is TRBJ1-6, the V gene TRBV6-5; no definite D call. The germline V gene encodes CDR1 MNHEY and CDR2 SVGAGI. The CDR3 totals 12 residues. The germline V and J ends were trimmed by 2 bases and 9 bases, with 5 bases remaining between them. The chain's CDR3 is CASSYPGSPLHF. DNA of the CDR3: TGTGCCAGCAGTTACCCCGGTTCACCCCTCCACTTT.

The gene calls are TRBV11-2 and TRBJ2-7, with D possibly matching TRBD2 (5 bases). V gave up 5 bases and J gave up 6 bases, with 17 bases separating them. The germline V gene has CDR1 SGHAT and CDR2 FQNNGV. The CDR3 is made up of 14 amino acids. The CDR3 is CASSAARVFAEQYF. The CDR3 DNA follows: TGTGCCAGCAGCGCCGCGAGGGTCTTTGCCGAGCAGTACTTC.

CDR3 sequence: CASSLEGTYGYTF. CDR3 coding DNA: TGTGCCAGCAGCCTAGAAGGGACCTATGGCTACACCTTC. The chain combines TRBV7-9 with TRBJ1-2; tentative D call: TRBD1 (5 bases). Germline CDR1 SEHNR, CDR2 FQNEAQ (reference sequence). V dropped 5 bases and J dropped 4 bases, with 11 bases sitting between them. The CDR3 is 13 amino acids.

V usage is TRBV20-1 and J usage is TRBJ2-3; TRBD1 matches at 9 bases. V lost 3 bases and J lost 3; bases outside the gene matches: 7. Germline loops: CDR1 DFQATT, CDR2 SNEGSKA (reference sequence). The CDR3 sequence is 15 residues long. The CDR3 coding sequence is TGCAGTGCTAGTAGTCCGGGACAGGGAACAGATACGCAGTATTTT. Protein sequence: CSASSPGQGTDTQYF.

The chain carries TRBV13 and TRBJ1-5; no reliable D call. This CDR3 has 18 residues. V was trimmed by 1 base and J by 4 bases, leaving 20 bases between them. Germline CDR1 is PRHDT and CDR2 is FYEKMQ (reference sequence). The CDR3 is CASSLAPPRWPLNQPQHF. In DNA, the CDR3 is TGTGCCAGCAGCTTAGCACCACCAAGGTGGCCCCTTAATCAGCCCCAGCATTTT.

This clonotype was seen a few times. The rearrangement links TRBV6-2 or TRBV6-3 to TRBJ2-3; either TRBD1 or TRBD2 may fit D (5 bases each). With 5 bases removed from V and 6 bases from J, the gap between germline ends came to 12 bases. Germline V gene sequence: CDR1 MNHEY, CDR2 SVGEGT. There are 13 residues in the CDR3. CDR3 loop: CASSIGAKDTQYF. In DNA form, the CDR3 reads TGTGCCAGCAGTATCGGGGCAAAGGATACGCAGTATTTT.

V usage is TRBV5-1 and J usage is TRBJ2-5; the match to TRBD1 covers 10 bases. V was clipped by 6 bases and J by 1 base; unmatched bases: 9. Germline V gene data show CDR1 as SGHRS and CDR2 as YFSETQ. The CDR3 sequence is 16 residues long. Here the CDR3 DNA reads TGCGCCAGCACCGCTCTGGACAGGGGGGCCCAAGAGACCCAGTACTTC. Its protein product is CASTALDRGAQETQYF.

This clonotype has a handful of counts. V gene TRBV4-2 combines with J gene TRBJ2-1; tentatively, D is TRBD2 (6 bases). V was clipped by 4 bases and J by 8 bases, with 18 bases between them. This CDR3 has 15 residues. Germline CDR1 is LGHNA and CDR2 is YNFKEQ. The CDR3 region is CASSPTGTALYEQFF. For the CDR3, the DNA is TGTGCCAGCAGCCCCACCGGGACTGCCTTGTATGAGCAGTTCTTC.

This clonotype was picked up a small number of times. J is TRBJ2-3 and V is TRBV7-2; D might be TRBD1 or TRBD2, each matching 5 bases. With 0 bases removed from V and 0 bases from J, the gap between germline ends came to 16 bases. This CDR3 is built from 18 residues. CDR1 SGHTA and CDR2 FQGNSA come from the germline V gene. CDR3 loop: CASSLAVRGPPSTDTQYF. The CDR3 DNA sequence: TGTGCCAGCAGCTTAGCTGTTCGGGGACCTCCTAGCACAGATACGCAGTATTTT.

This clonotype has more than one count but fewer than ten. The chain carries TRBV20-1 and TRBJ2-7; 14 nucleotides agree with TRBD2. The CDR3 length is 15 residues. J gave up 1 base and V 5 bases, and 4 bases lay outside the gene matches. CDR1 DFQATT and CDR2 SNEGSKA come from the germline V gene (reference sequence). As DNA, the CDR3 is TGCAGTGCTTCGGGACTAGCGGGGGCTTCCTACGAGCAGTACTTC. Its translation: CSASGLAGASYEQYF.